This TCR beta chain came from a study of shared clonotypes between healthy human individuals. The trim removed 4 bases at V and 5 bases at J, leaving 8 bases unmatched. The germline gives CDR1 LGHNA, CDR2 YNFKEQ. The CDR3 contains 15 residues. The run depth of the assay was deep. For every subset, genomic DNA was evenly distributed across several immunoSEQ plates. Clones were read by immunoSEQ multiplex PCR, and TCRdb kept only the in-frame ones, dropping some. The data show approximately 2,000,000 clones, approximately 90% seen once. Recent acute infections and vaccinations were absent in the healthy HIV-negative adult donors.

The rearrangement links TRBV4-2 to TRBJ2-3, with 8 bases matching TRBD1. This receptor was identified in a man between 18 and 29 years old in good health. Some clones in this sample may be carry-over from other donors' samples. Input material: naive CD4+ T cells from PBMCs. Regarding subset: CD45RA+ positively selected. The CDR3 protein is CASSPKQGEVDTQYF. The CDR3 coding sequence is TGTGCCAGCAGCCCGAAACAGGGGGAAGTAGATACGCAGTATTTT.